The clone carrying this T cell receptor (beta chain) was detected a few times. Its antigen remains unidentified. These data come from a study of beta chain features in type 1 diabetes. Expressed TCRB transcripts were sequenced because the entire RNA isolate underwent reverse transcription. Using immunoSEQ multiplex PCR, the repertoire was profiled, and TCRdb retains in-frame clones only, with some absent. The sample includes 500,000 to 800,000 clones, over 10% of them seen just once. The study, taken as a whole, reports: Moderate yet significant TCRB CDR3 shortening was seen in Type 1 diabetes patients in all four CD4+ subsets.

The sequenced sample was naive CD4+ T cells from blood. This receptor was taken from a man aged 30 to 39 with type 1 diabetes.

The CDR3 DNA sequence: TGCGCCAGCAGCTCGGATACAGGGGGCGGTGGCTACACCTTC. This gives the protein CASSSDTGGGGYTF. V is TRBV5-1 and J is TRBJ1-2; 9 nucleotides agree with TRBD1. The trim removed 3 bases at V and 7 bases at J, leaving 7 bases unmatched. This CDR3 has 14 amino acids. The germline gives CDR1 SGHRS, CDR2 YFSETQ.